This T cell receptor (beta chain) was obtained from a study of T-cell memory formation after mild COVID-19. Using its own MiXCR run on the 5' RACE reads, TCRdb lists one record per CDR3 protein. This sample has about 400,000 distinct CDR3 sequences, with approximately 15% found just once. The CDR3 sequence is 14 residues long. The ends lost 4 bases at V and 6 bases at J; junction bases unmatched: 9. Germline-derived CDR1 and CDR2 are SGHNT and YYREEE (reference sequence). The origin of this receptor is a man younger than 30 who had mild COVID-19 (a few samples of this study predate the infection). Cell type and time point are not known. The sequencing input was PBMCs or a T cell subset sorted from them (not recorded which). The J gene is TRBJ1-1, the V gene TRBV5-4, with 7 bases matching TRBD1. The CDR3 loop is CASSTRDRVSEAFF. DNA of the CDR3: TGTGCCAGCAGCACCCGGGACAGAGTCTCTGAAGCTTTCTTT.